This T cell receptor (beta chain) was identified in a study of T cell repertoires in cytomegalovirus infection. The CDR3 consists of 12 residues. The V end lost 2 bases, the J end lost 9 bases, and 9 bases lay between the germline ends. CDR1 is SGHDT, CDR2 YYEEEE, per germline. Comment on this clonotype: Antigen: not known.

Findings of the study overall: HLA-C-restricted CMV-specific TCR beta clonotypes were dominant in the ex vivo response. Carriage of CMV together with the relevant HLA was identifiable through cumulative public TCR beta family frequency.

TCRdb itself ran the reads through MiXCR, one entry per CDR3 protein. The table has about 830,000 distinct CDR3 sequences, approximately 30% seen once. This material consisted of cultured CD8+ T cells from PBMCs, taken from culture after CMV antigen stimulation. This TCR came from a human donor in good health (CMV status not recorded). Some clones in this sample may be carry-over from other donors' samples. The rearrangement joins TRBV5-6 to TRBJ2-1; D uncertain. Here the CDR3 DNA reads TGTGCCAGCAGCTTTGCGACCGGTGAGCAGTTCTTC. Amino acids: CASSFATGEQFF. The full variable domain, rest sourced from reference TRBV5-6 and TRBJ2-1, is DAGVTQSPTHLIKTRGQQVTLRCSPKSGHDTVSWYQQALGQGPQFIFQYYEEEERQRGNFPDRFSGHQFPNYSSELNVNALLLGDSALYLCASSFATGEQFFGPGTRLTVL.